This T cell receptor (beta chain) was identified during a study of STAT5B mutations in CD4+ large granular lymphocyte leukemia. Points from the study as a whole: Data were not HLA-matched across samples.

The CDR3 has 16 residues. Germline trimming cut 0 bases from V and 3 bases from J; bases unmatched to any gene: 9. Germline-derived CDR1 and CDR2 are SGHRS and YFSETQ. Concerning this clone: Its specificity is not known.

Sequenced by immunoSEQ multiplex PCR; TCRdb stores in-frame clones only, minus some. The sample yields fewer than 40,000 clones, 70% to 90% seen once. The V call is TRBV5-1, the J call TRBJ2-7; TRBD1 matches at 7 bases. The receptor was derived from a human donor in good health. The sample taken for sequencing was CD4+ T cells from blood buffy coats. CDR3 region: CASSLGGRAGGYEQYF. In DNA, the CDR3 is TGCGCCAGCAGCTTGGGAGGTCGAGCAGGGGGCTACGAGCAGTACTTC.